Below, 9 T cell receptor beta chains from the same sample are listed, as sequenced in a study of blood T cell repertoires in COVID-19. Here immunoSEQ multiplex PCR was the method, and the copy in TCRdb shows in-frame clones only, minus some. Of some 170,000 clones listed, around 84% were seen once; the top ten hold around 6%. Sequenced input: PBMCs or T cells enriched from blood (not recorded which). The receptors here all came from a man aged 40-55 years who had recovered from COVID-19.

The chain has TRBV14 and TRBJ1-6; D remains ambiguous. The CDR3 has 14 amino acids. Germline V lookup: CDR1 SGHDN, CDR2 FVKESK. V dropped 2 bases and J dropped 9 bases, with 11 bases sitting between them. CDR3 sequence reads: CASSQLAGSSPLHF. The CDR3 nucleotides are TGTGCCAGCAGCCAACTGGCAGGTAGTTCACCCCTCCACTTT.

This clone has only one observation. The V gene is TRBV6-4, the J gene TRBJ2-2; 8 bases align to TRBD1. This CDR3 is 17 amino acids long. The germline gives CDR1 MRHNA, CDR2 SNTAGT. Trimming cost V 3 bases and J 0 bases; bases outside gene matches: 6. The CDR3 is CASSDYGQGPNTGELFF. CDR3 in DNA: TGTGCCAGCAGTGATTACGGACAGGGCCCGAACACCGGGGAGCTGTTTTTT.

This clone was observed once. The chain carries TRBV9 and TRBJ1-4; TRBD1 matches 9 bases. Germline V gene data show CDR1 as SGDLS and CDR2 as YYNGEE. V was clipped by 4 bases and J by 7 bases; unmatched bases: 8. The CDR3 covers 15 residues. The CDR3, as DNA: TGTGCCAGCAGCACCGGGACAGGGTCTTTTGAAAAACTGTTTTTT. Translated, it gives CASSTGTGSFEKLFF.

The rearrangement uses TRBV10-3 and TRBJ1-1; TRBD1 matches 9 bases. Germline values: CDR1 ENHRY, CDR2 SYGVKD. V lost 4 bases, J lost 5 bases, and 8 bases stayed unmatched. The CDR3 has 15 amino acids. DNA of the CDR3: TGTGCCATCAGTGCCGCGGGACAGGGAGGGACTGAAGCTTTCTTT. Protein sequence: CAISAAGQGGTEAFF.

This sequence joins TRBV9 and TRBJ2-2; no firm D call. Germline assignment: CDR1 SGDLS and CDR2 YYNGEE. Trimming shortened V by 3 bases and J by 5 bases, and 11 bases separated the two germline ends. CDR3 length equals 14 residues. In DNA, the CDR3 is TGTGCCAGCAGCGACCGAACCGGGACCGGGGAGCTGTTTTTT. As protein: CASSDRTGTGELFF.

The J gene is TRBJ1-1, the V gene TRBV10-1, with 10 bases fitting TRBD1. Per the germline V gene, CDR1 is WNHNN and CDR2 is SYGVQD (reference sequence). The CDR3 runs 14 residues. Losses at the gene ends were 3 bases for V and 11 bases for J; bases not matched to a gene: 9. This CDR3 reads CASSEGTGERVAFF. DNA of the CDR3: TGCGCCAGCAGTGAAGGGACAGGGGAACGAGTGGCTTTCTTT.

This clone was counted a single time. The rearrangement links TRBV4-2 to TRBJ1-5; a weak D match, TRBD1 (6 bases). V lost 2 bases, J lost 0 bases, and 11 bases lay in between. Germline CDR1 reads LGHNA; CDR2 reads YNFKEQ. The CDR3 is 16 residues long. The CDR3 spells CASSQIKQGSNQPQHF. CDR3 in DNA: TGTGCCAGCAGCCAAATCAAACAGGGTAGCAATCAGCCCCAGCATTTT.

This CDR3 is CAWRQGLGEQFF. CDR3 DNA: TGTGCCTGGAGGCAGGGTCTTGGTGAGCAGTTCTTC. The rearrangement joins TRBV30 to TRBJ2-1; D might be TRBD1 (5 bases). CDR1 is GTSNPN, CDR2 SVGIG, per germline (reference sequence). V was shortened by 3 bases and J by 9 bases, with 12 bases between the two germline ends. This CDR3 region has 12 residues. Complete variable domain (other parts from reference TRBV30 and TRBJ2-1): SQTIHQWPATLVQPVGSPLSLECTVEGTSNPNLYWYRQAAGRGLQLLFYSVGIGQISSEVPQNLSASRPQDRQFILSSKKLLLSDSGFYLCAWRQGLGEQFFGPGTRLTVL.

This chain links TRBV11-2 with TRBJ1-3; no definite D call. Germline loops: CDR1 SGHAT, CDR2 FQNNGV. The ends were cut back, 5 bases at V and 0 bases at J, with 8 bases in the middle. The CDR3 runs to 14 residues. This CDR3 reads CASSQQFSGNTIYF. DNA for the CDR3: TGTGCCAGCAGCCAACAGTTCTCTGGAAACACCATATATTTT.